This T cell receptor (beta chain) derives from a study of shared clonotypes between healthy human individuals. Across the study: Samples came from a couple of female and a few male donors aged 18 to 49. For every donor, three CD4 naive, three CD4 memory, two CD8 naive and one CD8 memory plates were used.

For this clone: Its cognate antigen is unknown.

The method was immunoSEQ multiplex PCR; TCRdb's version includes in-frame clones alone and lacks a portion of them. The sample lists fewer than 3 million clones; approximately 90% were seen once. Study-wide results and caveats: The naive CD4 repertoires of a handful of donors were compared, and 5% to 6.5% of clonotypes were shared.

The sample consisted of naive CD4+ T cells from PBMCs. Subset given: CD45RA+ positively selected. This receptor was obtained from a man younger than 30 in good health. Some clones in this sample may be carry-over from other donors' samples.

CDR3 in DNA: TGTGCCAGCAGCTTGCTAGCGGGAGGGGACACCGGGGAGCTGTTTTTT. Translation: CASSLLAGGDTGELFF. This sequence joins TRBV11-3 and TRBJ2-2; 12 bases fit TRBD2. The CDR3 sequence is 16 residues long. Losses at the gene ends were 3 bases for V and 3 bases for J; bases not matched to a gene: 2. Germline V gene lookup returns CDR1 SGHNT and CDR2 YENEEA.